These T cell receptor beta chains were read from a single sample in a study of T cell repertoires in cytomegalovirus infection. TCRdb used MiXCR to reprocess the reads, holding one entry per CDR3 protein. Here the sample spans 150,000 to 200,000 distinct CDR3 sequences, under 15% being singletons. The sample consisted of PBMCs. These receptors all stem from a human donor in good health (CMV status not recorded). Some clones in this sample may be carry-over from other donors' samples. CDR3s leave out the opening cysteine and the closing phenylalanine or tryptophan.

>14|TRBV28
ASSLQSSGGRETQY
>13|TRBV2
ASRDGQGLAYEQY
>14|TRBV7-2
ASSLAGTGPYYGYT
>15|TRBV6-6
ASSYGPPYGTNEKLF
>14|TRBV6-2/TRBV6-3
ASTLAGGPQTGELF
>14|TRBV20-1
SAREFAGTNTGELF
>13|TRBV7-6
ASSWGWGQTYEQY
>11|TRBV7-6
ASSPMGQRTQY
>10|TRBV29-1
SVPDRGQTQY
>13|TRBV6-2/TRBV6-3
ASSPSGTLNYGYT
>12|TRBV6-1
ASRDEWSNQPQH
>11|TRBV29-1
SVRPAESYEQY
>12|TRBV7-9
ASSLGYRGTEQY
>17|TRBV27
ASSFTSGRGRVSYNEQF
>14|TRBV7-2
ASSLRRPRGAEKLF
>10|TRBV7-6
ASSLAHYGQY
>12|TRBV6-2/TRBV6-3
ASRVGRNSYEQY
>11|TRBV11-1
ASSLERVETQY
>13|TRBV7-9
ASTNEGRGRETQY
>14|TRBV28
ASTAGGPSGANVLT
>12|TRBV7-2
ASSPGGLGNEQF
>10|TRBV12-3/TRBV12-4
ASSLPGRKLF
>12|TRBV28
ASSLYDRVAEAF
>13|TRBV28
ASSPSRGSNTEAF
>16|TRBV19
ASSTGDRSPIQLYGYT
>13|TRBV28
ASSSRGFKTYEQY
>14|TRBV14
ASSQEGGGRNTEAF
>14|TRBV6-2/TRBV6-3
ASTPGQGRVNTEAF
>17|TRBV12-3/TRBV12-4
ASSRITGQGGLIYNEQF
>10|TRBV11-2
ASSSAEGTQY
>11|TRBV5-1
ASSLDPNGGYT
>12|TRBV5-1
ASSVGQGWTEAF
>11|TRBV9
ASGGTGSYEQY
>9|TRBV28
ASSLGSPLH
>13|TRBV12-3/TRBV12-4
ASSLGGGTNYGYT
>13|TRBV7-2
ASSFARDRGLGYT
>11|TRBV7-2
ASSLDVKNIQY
>13|TRBV7-9
ASSLREGSRHEQY
>14|TRBV6-2/TRBV6-3
ASSYSYSGAYNEQF
>11|TRBV5-6
ASSWGAGEGYT
>12|TRBV29-1
SVATGQGNHGYT
>12|TRBV20-1
SARGLAGSYEQY
>12|TRBV28
ASLMRQGRYEQY
>10|TRBV28
ASGRAQGGYT
>12|TRBV12-5
ASGETGRLYVGN
>10|TRBV7-8
ASSSTNQPQH
>12|TRBV2
ASGLAGSTDTQY
>12|TRBV7-8
ASSQTGYSTEAF